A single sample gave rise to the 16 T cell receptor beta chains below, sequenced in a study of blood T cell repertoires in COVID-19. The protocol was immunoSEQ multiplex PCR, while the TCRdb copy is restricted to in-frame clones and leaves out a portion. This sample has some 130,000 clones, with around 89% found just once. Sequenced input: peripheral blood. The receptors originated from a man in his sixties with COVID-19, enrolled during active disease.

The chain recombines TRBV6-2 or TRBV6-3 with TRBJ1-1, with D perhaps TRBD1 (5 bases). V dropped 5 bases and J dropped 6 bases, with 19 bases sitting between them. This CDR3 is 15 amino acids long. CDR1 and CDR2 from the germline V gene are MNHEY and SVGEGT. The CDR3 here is CASSEPSQGASEAFF. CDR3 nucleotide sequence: TGTGCCAGCAGTGAGCCCAGTCAGGGTGCTTCTGAAGCTTTCTTT.

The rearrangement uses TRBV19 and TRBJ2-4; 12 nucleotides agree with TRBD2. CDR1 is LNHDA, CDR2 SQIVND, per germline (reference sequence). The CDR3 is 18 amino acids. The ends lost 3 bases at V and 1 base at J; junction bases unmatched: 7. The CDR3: CASSITSGGPRAKNIQYF. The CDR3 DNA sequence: TGTGCCAGTAGTATCACTAGCGGGGGGCCGCGGGCCAAAAACATTCAGTACTTC.

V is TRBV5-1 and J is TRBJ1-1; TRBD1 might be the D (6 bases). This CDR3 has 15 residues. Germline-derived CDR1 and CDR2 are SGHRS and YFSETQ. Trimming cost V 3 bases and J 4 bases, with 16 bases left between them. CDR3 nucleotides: TGCGCCAGCAGCTCCGCTGGACAGCGGGGCACTGAAGCTTTCTTT. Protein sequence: CASSSAGQRGTEAFF.

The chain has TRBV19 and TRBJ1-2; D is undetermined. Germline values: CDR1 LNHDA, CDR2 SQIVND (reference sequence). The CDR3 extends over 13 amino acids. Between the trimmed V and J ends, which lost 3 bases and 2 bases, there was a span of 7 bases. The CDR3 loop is CASSILQNYGYTF. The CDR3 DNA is TGTGCCAGTAGTATCCTACAGAACTATGGCTACACCTTC. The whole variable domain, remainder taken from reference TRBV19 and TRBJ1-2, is DGGITQSPKYLFRKEGQNVTLSCEQNLNHDAMYWYRQDPGQGLRLIYYSQIVNDFQKGDIAEGYSVSREKKESFPLTVTSAQKNPTAFYLCASSILQNYGYTFGSGTRLTVV.

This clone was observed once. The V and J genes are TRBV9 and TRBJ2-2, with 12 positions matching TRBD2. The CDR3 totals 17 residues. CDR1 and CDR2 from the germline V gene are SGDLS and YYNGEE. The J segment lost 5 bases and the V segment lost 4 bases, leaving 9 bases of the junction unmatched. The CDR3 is CASSSLAGGPETGELFF. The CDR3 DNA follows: TGTGCCAGCAGCTCTCTAGCGGGGGGGCCCGAGACCGGGGAGCTGTTTTTT. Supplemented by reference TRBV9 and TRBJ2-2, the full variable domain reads DSGVTQTPKHLITATGQRVTLRCSPRSGDLSVYWYQQSLDQGLQFLIQYYNGEERAKGNILERFSAQQFPDLHSELNLSSLELGDSALYFCASSSLAGGPETGELFFGEGSRLTVL.

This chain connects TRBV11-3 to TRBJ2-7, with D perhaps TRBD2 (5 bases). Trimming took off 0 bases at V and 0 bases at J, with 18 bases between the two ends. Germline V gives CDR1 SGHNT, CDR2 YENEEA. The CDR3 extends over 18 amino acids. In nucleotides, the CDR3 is TGTGCCAGCAGCTTAGATAGAGTTGGGGAGAACGGCTCCTACGAGCAGTACTTC. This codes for CASSLDRVGENGSYEQYF.

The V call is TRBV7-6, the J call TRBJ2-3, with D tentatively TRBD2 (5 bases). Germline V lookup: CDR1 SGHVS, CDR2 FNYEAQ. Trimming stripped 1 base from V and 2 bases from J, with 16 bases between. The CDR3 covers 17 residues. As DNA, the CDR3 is TGTGCCAGCAGCTTAGACGAAATAGCGCGGAACACAGATACGCAGTATTTT. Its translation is CASSLDEIARNTDTQYF.

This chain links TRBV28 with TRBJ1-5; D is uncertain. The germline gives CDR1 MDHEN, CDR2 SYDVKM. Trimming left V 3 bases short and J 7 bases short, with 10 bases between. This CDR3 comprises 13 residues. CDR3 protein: CASSLAGGQPQHF. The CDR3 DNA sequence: TGTGCCAGCAGTTTGGCAGGTGGACAGCCCCAGCATTTT.

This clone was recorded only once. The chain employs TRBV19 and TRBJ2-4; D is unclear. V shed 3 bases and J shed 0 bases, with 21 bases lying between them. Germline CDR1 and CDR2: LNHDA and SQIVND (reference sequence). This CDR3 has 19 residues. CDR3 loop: CASSIVSVLSPIAKNIQYF. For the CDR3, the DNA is TGTGCCAGTAGTATTGTCTCGGTCCTCTCCCCCATAGCCAAAAACATTCAGTACTTC.

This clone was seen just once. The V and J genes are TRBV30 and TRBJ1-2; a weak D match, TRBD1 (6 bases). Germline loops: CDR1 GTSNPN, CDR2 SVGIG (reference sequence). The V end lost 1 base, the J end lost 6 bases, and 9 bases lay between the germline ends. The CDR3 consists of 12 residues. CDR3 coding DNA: TGTGCCTGGAGTGAAACAGGGAATGGCTACACCTTC. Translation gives CAWSETGNGYTF. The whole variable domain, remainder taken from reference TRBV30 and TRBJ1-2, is SQTIHQWPATLVQPVGSPLSLECTVEGTSNPNLYWYRQAAGRGLQLLFYSVGIGQISSEVPQNLSASRPQDRQFILSSKKLLLSDSGFYLCAWSETGNGYTFGSGTRLTVV.

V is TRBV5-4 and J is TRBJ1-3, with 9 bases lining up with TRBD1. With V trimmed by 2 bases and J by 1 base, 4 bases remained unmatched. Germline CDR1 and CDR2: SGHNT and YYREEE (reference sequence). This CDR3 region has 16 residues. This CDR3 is CASSLRTGASGNTIYF. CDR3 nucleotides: TGTGCCAGCAGCTTAAGGACAGGGGCTTCTGGAAACACCATATATTTT.

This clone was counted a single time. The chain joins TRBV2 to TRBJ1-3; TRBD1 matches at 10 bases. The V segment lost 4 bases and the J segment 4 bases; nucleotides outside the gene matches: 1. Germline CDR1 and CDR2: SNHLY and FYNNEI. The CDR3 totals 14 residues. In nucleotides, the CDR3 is TGTGCCAGCAGTGTGGACAGGGGGGGAAACACCATATATTTT. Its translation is CASSVDRGGNTIYF.

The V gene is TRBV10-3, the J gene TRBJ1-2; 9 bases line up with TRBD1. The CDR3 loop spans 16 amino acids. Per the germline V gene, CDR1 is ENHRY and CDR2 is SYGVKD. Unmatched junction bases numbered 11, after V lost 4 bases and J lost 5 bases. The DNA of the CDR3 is TGTGCCATCAGTGCCGGGACAGGGCGGGCCCCGTATGGCTACACCTTC. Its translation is CAISAGTGRAPYGYTF.

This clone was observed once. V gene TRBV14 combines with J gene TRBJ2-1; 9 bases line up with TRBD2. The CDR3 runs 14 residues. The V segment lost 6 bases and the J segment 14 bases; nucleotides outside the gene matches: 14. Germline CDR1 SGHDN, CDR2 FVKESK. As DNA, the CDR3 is TGTGCCAGCAGGCCGCTAGCGGGGTCCCAGAAGGAGTTCTTC. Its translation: CASRPLAGSQKEFF.

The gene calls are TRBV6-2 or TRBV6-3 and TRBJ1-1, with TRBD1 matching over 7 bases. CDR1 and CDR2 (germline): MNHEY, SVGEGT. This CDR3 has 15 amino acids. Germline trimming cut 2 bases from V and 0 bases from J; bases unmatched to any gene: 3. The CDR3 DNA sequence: TGTGCCAGCAGTTACAGGGGGCCCATGAACACTGAAGCTTTCTTT. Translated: CASSYRGPMNTEAFF.

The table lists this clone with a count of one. CDR3 DNA sequence: TGTGCCAGCAGTTACACGGGTTCCTATGGCTACACCTTC. Its translation: CASSYTGSYGYTF. V gene TRBV6-5 combines with J gene TRBJ1-2; no reliable D call. The CDR3 has 13 residues. The germline V and J ends were trimmed by 2 bases and 4 bases, with 8 bases remaining between them. CDR1 is MNHEY, CDR2 SVGAGI, per germline.